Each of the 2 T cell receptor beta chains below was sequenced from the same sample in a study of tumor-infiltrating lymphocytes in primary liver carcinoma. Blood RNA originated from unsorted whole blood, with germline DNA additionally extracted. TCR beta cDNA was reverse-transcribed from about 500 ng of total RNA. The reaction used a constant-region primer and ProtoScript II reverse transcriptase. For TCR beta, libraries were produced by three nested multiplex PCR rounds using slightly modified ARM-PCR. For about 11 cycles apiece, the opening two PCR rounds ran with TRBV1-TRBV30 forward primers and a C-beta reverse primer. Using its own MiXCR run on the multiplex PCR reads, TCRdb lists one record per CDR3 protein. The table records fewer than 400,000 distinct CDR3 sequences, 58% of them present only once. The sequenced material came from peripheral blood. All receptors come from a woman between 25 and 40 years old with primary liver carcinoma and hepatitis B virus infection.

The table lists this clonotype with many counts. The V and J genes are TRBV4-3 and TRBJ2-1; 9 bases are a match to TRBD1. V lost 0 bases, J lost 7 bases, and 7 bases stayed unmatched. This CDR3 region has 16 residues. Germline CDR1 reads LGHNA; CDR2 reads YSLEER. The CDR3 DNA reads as TGCGCCAGCAGCCAAGAGGGGGGACAGGGAGGGAATGAGCAGTTCTTC. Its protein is CASSQEGGQGGNEQFF.

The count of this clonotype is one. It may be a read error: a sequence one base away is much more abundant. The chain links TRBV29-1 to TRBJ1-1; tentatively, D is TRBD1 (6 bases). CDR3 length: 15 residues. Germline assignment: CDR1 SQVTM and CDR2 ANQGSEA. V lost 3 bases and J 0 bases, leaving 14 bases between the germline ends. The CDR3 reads CSVENQGTVNTEAFF. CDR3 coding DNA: TGCAGCGTTGAGAATCAGGGGACGGTGAACACTGAAGCTTTCTTT.